The present T cell receptor beta chain was sequenced within a study of blood T cell repertoires in COVID-19. Study-wide background: Acute and convalescent COVID-19 specimens originated in the United States, Italy and Spain. The cDNA or gDNA used as material had been derived from T cells, B-cell-depleted T cells, or PBMCs.

With regard to this clone: An end of the junction does not agree with germline; a read error may underlie this.

The CDR3 runs to 15 residues. Germline assignment: CDR1 SGHRS and CDR2 YFSETQ. Authors' processing steps: Reference gene primer amplification gave estimated nucleated cell counts. Data came from immunoSEQ multiplex PCR; TCRdb stores just in-frame clones and leaves some out. D and trimming come from the DNA, and the V and J calls and clone size come from that table. The profile covers approximately 50,000 clones, with 85% appearing a single time and roughly a tenth taken by the ten largest. The source of this sequence is a human donor in a cohort sampled during active COVID-19. V usage is TRBV5-1 and J usage is TRBJ2-7; 11 bases match TRBD2. The sequenced sample consisted of peripheral blood. DNA for the CDR3: TGCGCCAGCAGCCAGACTAGCGGGATCTCCAACGAGCAGTACTTC. It is translated as CASSQTSGISNEQYF.